Listed here are 9 T cell receptor beta chains from one sample, sequenced in a study of T cell changes during pregnancy in multiple sclerosis. The assay was immunoSEQ multiplex PCR, and TCRdb's table has in-frame clones only and misses some. In the table there are 90,000 to 120,000 clones, around nine tenths of which are singletons. Sequencing used peripheral blood, obtained in the second trimester of pregnancy. The receptors were sampled from a female donor with multiple sclerosis, enrolled in a pregnancy study.

This clone occurred once. The rearrangement joins TRBV25-1 to TRBJ2-7; D is perhaps TRBD2 (6 bases). Germline-derived CDR1 and CDR2 are MGHDK and SYGVNS. Trimming pared 3 bases from V and 4 bases from J, leaving 13 bases between. CDR3 length: 14 residues. CDR3 sequence reads: CASSDKDYWYEQYF. Written as DNA, the CDR3 is TGTGCCAGCAGTGATAAGGACTATTGGTACGAGCAGTACTTC.

This chain uses TRBV2 with TRBJ1-4; 12 nucleotides align to TRBD1. V gave up 7 bases and J gave up 7 bases; unmatched junction bases: 10. The CDR3 is 16 residues long. Looked up from germline, CDR1 is SNHLY and CDR2 is FYNNEI. The CDR3 DNA sequence: TGTGCCAGCAAGGACGAGGGACAGGGGGCAAGTGAAAAACTGTTTTTT. This codes for CASKDEGQGASEKLFF.

The chain couples TRBV7-9 to TRBJ1-1; D call uncertain. Trimming left V 1 base short and J 4 bases short, with 7 bases between. Germline-derived CDR1 and CDR2 are SEHNR and FQNEAQ (reference sequence). CDR3 length equals 13 residues. CDR3 in DNA: TGTGCCAGCAGCTTAGTTACTGGCACTGAAGCTTTCTTT. This sequence encodes CASSLVTGTEAFF. Using reference TRBV7-9 and TRBJ1-1 for the parts outside the CDR3, the full variable domain is DTGVSQNPRHKITKRGQNVTFRCDPISEHNRLYWYRQTLGQGPEFLTYFQNEAQLEKSRLLSDRFSAERPKGSFSTLEIQRTEQGDSAMYLCASSLVTGTEAFFGQGTRLTVV.

This clone appeared once. The gene calls are TRBV18 and TRBJ1-1, with 7 bases fitting TRBD1. The length of the CDR3 is 15 residues. Germline V CDR1 and CDR2: KGHSH, LQKENI. Unmatched junction bases numbered 9, after V lost 3 bases and J lost 5 bases. The CDR3 region is CASSPPGGLRTEAFF. The CDR3 DNA follows: TGTGCCAGCTCACCCCCAGGGGGTCTACGGACTGAAGCTTTCTTT.

This clone was seen just once. The chain has TRBV28 and TRBJ2-7, with a possible D match to TRBD1 (6 bases). V lost 5 bases to trimming and J lost 0 bases, with 14 bases between them. CDR1 and CDR2 from the germline V gene are MDHEN and SYDVKM. The CDR3 is 15 residues long. CDR3 DNA sequence: TGTGCCAGCAGTCCAGGACAGTCGAGCTCCTACGAGCAGTACTTC. Its protein is CASSPGQSSSYEQYF. The variable domain in full, with the rest retrieved from reference TRBV28 and TRBJ2-7, is DVKVTQSSRYLVKRTGEKVFLECVQDMDHENMFWYRQDPGLGLRLIYFSYDVKMKEKGDIPEGYSVSREKKERFSLILESASTNQTSMYLCASSPGQSSSYEQYFGPGTRLTVT.

The chain links TRBV9 to TRBJ1-1, with D maybe TRBD1 (5 bases). CDR3 length: 15 residues. Germline CDR1 reads SGDLS; CDR2 reads YYNGEE. V dropped 4 bases and J dropped 1 base, with 14 bases sitting between them. CDR3 DNA sequence: TGTGCCAGCAGCCCATCAGACAGAGCGAACACTGAAGCTTTCTTT. This gives the protein CASSPSDRANTEAFF.

The chain recombines TRBV30 with TRBJ1-5, with TRBD1 as a possible D gene (6 bases). V gave up 3 bases and J gave up 7 bases, with 16 bases separating them. Germline assignment: CDR1 GTSNPN and CDR2 SVGIG (reference sequence). This CDR3 has 14 residues. CDR3 bases: TGTGCCTGGAGCATTGAAGGGGGTTCACAGCCCCAGCATTTT. It specifies CAWSIEGGSQPQHF.

The J gene is TRBJ2-7, the V gene TRBV27, with D tentatively TRBD2 (6 bases). The CDR3 has 13 amino acids. The germline V gene has CDR1 MNHEY and CDR2 SMNVEV (reference sequence). V lost 3 bases and J lost 7, with 13 bases in between. The CDR3 nucleotides read TGTGCCAGCAGTTTTAGGGGCGCGGGAGAGCAGTACTTC. It encodes CASSFRGAGEQYF.

V gene TRBV9 combines with J gene TRBJ2-7, with D tentatively TRBD1 (6 bases). Germline V gene sequence: CDR1 SGDLS, CDR2 YYNGEE. The CDR3 length is 13 residues. The V end lost 0 bases, the J end lost 6 bases, and 10 bases lay between the germline ends. The CDR3 sequence: CASSVEGTSEQYF. The DNA for the CDR3 is TGTGCCAGCAGCGTAGAAGGGACAAGCGAGCAGTACTTC. Supplemented by reference TRBV9 and TRBJ2-7, the full variable domain reads DSGVTQTPKHLITATGQRVTLRCSPRSGDLSVYWYQQSLDQGLQFLIQYYNGEERAKGNILERFSAQQFPDLHSELNLSSLELGDSALYFCASSVEGTSEQYFGPGTRLTVT.